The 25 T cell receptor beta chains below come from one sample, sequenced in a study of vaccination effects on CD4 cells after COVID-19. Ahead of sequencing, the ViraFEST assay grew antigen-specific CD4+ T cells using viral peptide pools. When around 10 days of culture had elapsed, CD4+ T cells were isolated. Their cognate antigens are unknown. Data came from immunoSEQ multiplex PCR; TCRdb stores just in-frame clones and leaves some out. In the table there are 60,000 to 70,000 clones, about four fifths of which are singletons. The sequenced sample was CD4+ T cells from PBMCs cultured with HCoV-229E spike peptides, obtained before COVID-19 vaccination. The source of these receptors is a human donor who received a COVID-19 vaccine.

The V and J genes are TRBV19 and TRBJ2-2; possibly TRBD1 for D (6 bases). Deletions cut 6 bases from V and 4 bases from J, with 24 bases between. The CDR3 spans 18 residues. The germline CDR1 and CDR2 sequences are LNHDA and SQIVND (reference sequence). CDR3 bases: TGTGCCAGTAGATCACCCCGTCAGACAGGAGACTTCACCGGGGAGCTGTTTTTT. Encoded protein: CASRSPRQTGDFTGELFF. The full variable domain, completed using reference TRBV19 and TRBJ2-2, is DGGITQSPKYLFRKEGQNVTLSCEQNLNHDAMYWYRQDPGQGLRLIYYSQIVNDFQKGDIAEGYSVSREKKESFPLTVTSAQKNPTAFYLCASRSPRQTGDFTGELFFGEGSRLTVL.

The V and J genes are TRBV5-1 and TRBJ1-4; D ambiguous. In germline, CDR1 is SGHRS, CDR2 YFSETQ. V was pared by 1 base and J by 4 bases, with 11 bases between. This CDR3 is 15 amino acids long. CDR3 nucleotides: TGCGCCAGCAGCTTGAGTATAGGGAGTAATGAAAAACTGTTTTTT. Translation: CASSLSIGSNEKLFF.

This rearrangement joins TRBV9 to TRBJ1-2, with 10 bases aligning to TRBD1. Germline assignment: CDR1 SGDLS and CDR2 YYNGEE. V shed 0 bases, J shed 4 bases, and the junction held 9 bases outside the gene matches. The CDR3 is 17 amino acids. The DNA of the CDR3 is TGTGCCAGCAGCGTAGGAGGGGGGGACAGGGGCCCCTATGGCTACACCTTC. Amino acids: CASSVGGGDRGPYGYTF. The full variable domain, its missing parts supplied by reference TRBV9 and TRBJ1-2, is DSGVTQTPKHLITATGQRVTLRCSPRSGDLSVYWYQQSLDQGLQFLIQYYNGEERAKGNILERFSAQQFPDLHSELNLSSLELGDSALYFCASSVGGGDRGPYGYTFGSGTRLTVV.

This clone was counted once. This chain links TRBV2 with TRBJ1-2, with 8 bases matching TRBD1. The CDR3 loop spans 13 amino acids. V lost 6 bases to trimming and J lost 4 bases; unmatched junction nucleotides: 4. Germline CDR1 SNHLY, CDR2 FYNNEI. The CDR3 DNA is TGTGCCAGCAGCTGGGACAGGTCCTATGGCTACACCTTC. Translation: CASSWDRSYGYTF. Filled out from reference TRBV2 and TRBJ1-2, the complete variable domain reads EPEVTQTPSHQVTQMGQEVILRCVPISNHLYFYWYRQILGQKVEFLVSFYNNEISEKSEIFDDQFSVERPDGSNFTLKIRSTKLEDSAMYFCASSWDRSYGYTFGSGTRLTVV.

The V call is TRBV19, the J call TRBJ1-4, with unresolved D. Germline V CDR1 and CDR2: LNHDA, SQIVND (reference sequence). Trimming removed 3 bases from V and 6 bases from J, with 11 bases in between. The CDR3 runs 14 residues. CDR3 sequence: CASSIWPLDEKLFF. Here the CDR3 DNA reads TGTGCCAGTAGTATTTGGCCATTAGATGAAAAACTGTTTTTT. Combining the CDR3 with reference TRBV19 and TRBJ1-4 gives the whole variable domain DGGITQSPKYLFRKEGQNVTLSCEQNLNHDAMYWYRQDPGQGLRLIYYSQIVNDFQKGDIAEGYSVSREKKESFPLTVTSAQKNPTAFYLCASSIWPLDEKLFFGSGTQLSVL.

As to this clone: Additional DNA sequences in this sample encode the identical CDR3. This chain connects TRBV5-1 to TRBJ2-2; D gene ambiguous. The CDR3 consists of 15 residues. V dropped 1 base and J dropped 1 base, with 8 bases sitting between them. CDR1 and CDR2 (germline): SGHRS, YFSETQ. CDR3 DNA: TGCGCCAGCAGCTTGCAGACTCTGAACACCGGGGAGCTGTTTTTT. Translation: CASSLQTLNTGELFF.

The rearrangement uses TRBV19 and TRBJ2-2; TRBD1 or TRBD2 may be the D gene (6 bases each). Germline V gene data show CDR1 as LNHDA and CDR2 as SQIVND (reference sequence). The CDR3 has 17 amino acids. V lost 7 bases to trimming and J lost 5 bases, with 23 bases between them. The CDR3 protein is CASTPEVPGAGTGELFF. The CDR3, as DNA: TGTGCCAGTACCCCGGAGGTCCCGGGGGCAGGGACCGGGGAGCTGTTTTTT.

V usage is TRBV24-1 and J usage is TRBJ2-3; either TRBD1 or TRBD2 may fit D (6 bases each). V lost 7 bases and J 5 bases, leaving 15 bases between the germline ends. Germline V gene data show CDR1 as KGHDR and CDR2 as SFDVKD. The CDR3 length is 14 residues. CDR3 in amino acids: CATRDSGAKDTQYF. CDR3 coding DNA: TGTGCCACCAGAGACTCGGGGGCGAAAGATACGCAGTATTTT.

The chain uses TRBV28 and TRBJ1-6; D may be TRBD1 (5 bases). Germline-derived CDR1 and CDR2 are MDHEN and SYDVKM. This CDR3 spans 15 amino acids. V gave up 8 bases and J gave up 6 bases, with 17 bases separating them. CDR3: CASWGRNSLNSPLHF. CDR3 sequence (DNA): TGTGCCAGCTGGGGCAGAAACAGCCTTAATTCACCCCTCCACTTT.

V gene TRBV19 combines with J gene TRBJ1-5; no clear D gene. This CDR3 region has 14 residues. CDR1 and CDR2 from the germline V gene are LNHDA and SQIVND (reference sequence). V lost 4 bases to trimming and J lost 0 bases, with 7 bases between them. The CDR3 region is CASSTSNSNQPQHF. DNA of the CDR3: TGTGCCAGTAGTACCTCAAATAGCAATCAGCCCCAGCATTTT.

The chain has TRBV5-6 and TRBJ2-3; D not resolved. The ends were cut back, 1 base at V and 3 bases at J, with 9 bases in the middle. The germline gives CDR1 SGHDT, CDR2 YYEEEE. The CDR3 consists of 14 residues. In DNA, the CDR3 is TGTGCCAGCAGCTTGCGTTCAGCGACAGATACGCAGTATTTT. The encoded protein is CASSLRSATDTQYF.

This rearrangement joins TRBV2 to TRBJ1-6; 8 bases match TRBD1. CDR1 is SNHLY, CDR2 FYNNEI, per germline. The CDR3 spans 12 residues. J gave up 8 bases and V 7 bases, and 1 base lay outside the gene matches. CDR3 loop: CASMTGDSPLHF. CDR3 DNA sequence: TGTGCCAGCATGACAGGGGATTCACCCCTCCACTTT.

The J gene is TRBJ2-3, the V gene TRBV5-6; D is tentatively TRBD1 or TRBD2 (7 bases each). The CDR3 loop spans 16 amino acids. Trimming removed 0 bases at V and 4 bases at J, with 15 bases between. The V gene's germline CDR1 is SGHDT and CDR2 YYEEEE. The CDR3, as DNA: TGTGCCAGCAGCTTGGCCCCGGCAGGGGGGGCAGATACGCAGTATTTT. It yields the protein CASSLAPAGGADTQYF.

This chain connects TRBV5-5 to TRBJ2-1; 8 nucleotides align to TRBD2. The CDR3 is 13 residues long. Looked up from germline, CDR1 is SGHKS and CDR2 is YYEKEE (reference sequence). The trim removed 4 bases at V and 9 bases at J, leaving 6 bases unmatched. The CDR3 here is CASSPRTSPEQFF. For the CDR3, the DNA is TGTGCCAGCAGCCCCCGGACTAGCCCTGAGCAGTTCTTC.

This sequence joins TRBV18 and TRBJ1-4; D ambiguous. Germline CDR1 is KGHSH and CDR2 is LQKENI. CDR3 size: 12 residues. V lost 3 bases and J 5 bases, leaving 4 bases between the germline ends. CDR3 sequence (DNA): TGTGCCAGCTCACCCTCGAATGAAAAACTGTTTTTT. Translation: CASSPSNEKLFF.

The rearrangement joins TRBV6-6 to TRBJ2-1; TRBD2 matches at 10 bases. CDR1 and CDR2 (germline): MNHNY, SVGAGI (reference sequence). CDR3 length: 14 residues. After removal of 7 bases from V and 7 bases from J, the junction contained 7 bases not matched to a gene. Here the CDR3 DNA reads TGTGCCAGCACCGCAGCGGGGGGGCCGAATGAGCAGTTCTTC. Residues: CASTAAGGPNEQFF.

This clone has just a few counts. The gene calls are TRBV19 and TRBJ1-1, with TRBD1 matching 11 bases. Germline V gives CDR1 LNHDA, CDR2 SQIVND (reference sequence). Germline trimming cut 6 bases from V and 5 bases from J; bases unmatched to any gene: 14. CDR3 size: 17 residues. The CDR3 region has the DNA TGTGCCAGTAGCCCGGGACAGGGGGTTCTAGGGAGGACTGAAGCTTTCTTT. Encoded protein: CASSPGQGVLGRTEAFF.

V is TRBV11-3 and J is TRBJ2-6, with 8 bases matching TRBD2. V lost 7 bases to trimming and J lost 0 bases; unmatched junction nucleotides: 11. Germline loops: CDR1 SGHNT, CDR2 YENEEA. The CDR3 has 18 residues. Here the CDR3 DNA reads TGTGCCAGCAACTCCCCGGGAGGGTTTTCCTCTGGGGCCAACGTCCTGACTTTC. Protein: CASNSPGGFSSGANVLTF.

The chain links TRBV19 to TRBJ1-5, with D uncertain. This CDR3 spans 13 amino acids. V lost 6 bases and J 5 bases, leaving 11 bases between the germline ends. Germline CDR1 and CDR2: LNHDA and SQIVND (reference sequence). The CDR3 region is CASRFQVDQPQHF. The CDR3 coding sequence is TGTGCCAGTAGGTTTCAGGTGGATCAGCCCCAGCATTTT.

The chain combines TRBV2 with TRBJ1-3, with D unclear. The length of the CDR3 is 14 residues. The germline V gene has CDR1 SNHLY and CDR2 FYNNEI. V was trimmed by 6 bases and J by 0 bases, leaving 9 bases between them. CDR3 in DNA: TGTGCCAGCAGGCCGGGGTACTCTGGAAACACCATATATTTT. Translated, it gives CASRPGYSGNTIYF.

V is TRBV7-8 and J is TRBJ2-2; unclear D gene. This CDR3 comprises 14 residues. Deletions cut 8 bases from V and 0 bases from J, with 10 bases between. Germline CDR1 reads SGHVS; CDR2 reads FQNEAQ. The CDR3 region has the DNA TGTGCCAGCGGGCAGGACGCGAACACCGGGGAGCTGTTTTTT. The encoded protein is CASGQDANTGELFF. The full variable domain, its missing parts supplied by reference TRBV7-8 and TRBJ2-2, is GAGVSQSPRYKVAKRGQDVALRCDPISGHVSLFWYQQALGQGPEFLTYFQNEAQLDKSGLPSDRFFAERPEGSVSTLKIQRTQQEDSAVYLCASGQDANTGELFFGEGSRLTVL.

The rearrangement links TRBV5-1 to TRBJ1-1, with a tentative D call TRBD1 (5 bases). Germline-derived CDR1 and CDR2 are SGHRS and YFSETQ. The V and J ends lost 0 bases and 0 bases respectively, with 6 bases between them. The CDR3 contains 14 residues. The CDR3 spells CASSLGTLNTEAFF. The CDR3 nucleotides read TGCGCCAGCAGCTTGGGGACACTGAACACTGAAGCTTTCTTT. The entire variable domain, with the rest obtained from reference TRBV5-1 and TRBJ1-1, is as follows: KAGVTQTPRYLIKTRGQQVTLSCSPISGHRSVSWYQQTPGQGLQFLFEYFSETQRNKGNFPGRFSGRQFSNSRSEMNVSTLELGDSALYLCASSLGTLNTEAFFGQGTRLTVV.

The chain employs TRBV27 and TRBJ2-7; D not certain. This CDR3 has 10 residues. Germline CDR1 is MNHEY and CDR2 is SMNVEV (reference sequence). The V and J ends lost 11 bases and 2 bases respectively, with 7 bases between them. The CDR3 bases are TGTGCCTCGAAACCCTACGAGCAGTACGTC. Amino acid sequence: CASKPYEQYV.

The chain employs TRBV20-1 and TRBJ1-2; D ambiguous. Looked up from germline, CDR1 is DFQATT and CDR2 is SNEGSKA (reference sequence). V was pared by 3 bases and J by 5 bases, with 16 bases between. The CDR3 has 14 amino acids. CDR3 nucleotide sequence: TGCAGTGCTAGTCCGGCGGGCGTCGGTTATGGCTACACCTTC. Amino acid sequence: CSASPAGVGYGYTF.

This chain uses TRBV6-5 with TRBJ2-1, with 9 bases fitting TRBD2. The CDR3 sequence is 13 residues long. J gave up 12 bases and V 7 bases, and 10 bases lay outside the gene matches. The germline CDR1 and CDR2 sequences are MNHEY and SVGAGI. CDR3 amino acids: CASNSASGTTQFF. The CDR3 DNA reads TGTGCCAGCAATTCGGCTAGCGGGACTACGCAGTTCTTC.